Listed here are 3 T cell receptor beta chains from one sample, sequenced in a study of blood T cells in healthy people across ages. A J-beta primer mix and a sample-barcoded 5' primer were used in a second PCR of roughly 7 to 12 cycles. In TCRdb, the 5' RACE reads were re-called with MiXCR into one record per CDR3 protein. The sample lists about 1.4 million distinct CDR3 sequences, roughly 64% occurring once. The sequenced material came from blood. The source of these receptors is a man aged 18-30 years in good health.

CDR3: CASSYTGSPDTQYF. The CDR3 DNA reads as TGTGCCAGCAGTTACACAGGTTCCCCAGATACGCAGTATTTT. J is TRBJ2-3 and V is TRBV6-5, with a possible D match to TRBD1 (5 bases). The germline V gene encodes CDR1 MNHEY and CDR2 SVGAGI. The CDR3 has 14 residues. The ends were cut back, 2 bases at V and 4 bases at J, with 10 bases in the middle.

This clonotype was detected only once. V and J are TRBV11-2 and TRBJ1-1; D gene ambiguous. V shed 5 bases and J shed 4 bases, with 20 bases lying between them. Germline V gene lookup returns CDR1 SGHAT and CDR2 FQNNGV. The CDR3 spans 16 residues. The CDR3 region has the DNA TGTGCCAGCAGCCCCATAGTGGGCGGTGGTGGCACTGAAGCTTTCTTT. Translating it yields CASSPIVGGGGTEAFF. Filled out from reference TRBV11-2 and TRBJ1-1, the complete variable domain reads EAGVAQSPRYKIIEKRQSVAFWCNPISGHATLYWYQQILGQGPKLLIQFQNNGVVDDSQLPKDRFSAERLKGVDSTLKIQPAKLEDSAVYLCASSPIVGGGGTEAFFGQGTRLTVV.

The J gene is TRBJ2-5, the V gene TRBV20-1, with no clear D. Per the germline V gene, CDR1 is DFQATT and CDR2 is SNEGSKA (reference sequence). V dropped 3 bases and J dropped 2 bases, with 10 bases sitting between them. The CDR3 loop spans 13 amino acids. CDR3 region: CSARDKQQETQYF. The CDR3 coding sequence is TGCAGTGCTAGGGATAAGCAACAAGAGACCCAGTACTTC.